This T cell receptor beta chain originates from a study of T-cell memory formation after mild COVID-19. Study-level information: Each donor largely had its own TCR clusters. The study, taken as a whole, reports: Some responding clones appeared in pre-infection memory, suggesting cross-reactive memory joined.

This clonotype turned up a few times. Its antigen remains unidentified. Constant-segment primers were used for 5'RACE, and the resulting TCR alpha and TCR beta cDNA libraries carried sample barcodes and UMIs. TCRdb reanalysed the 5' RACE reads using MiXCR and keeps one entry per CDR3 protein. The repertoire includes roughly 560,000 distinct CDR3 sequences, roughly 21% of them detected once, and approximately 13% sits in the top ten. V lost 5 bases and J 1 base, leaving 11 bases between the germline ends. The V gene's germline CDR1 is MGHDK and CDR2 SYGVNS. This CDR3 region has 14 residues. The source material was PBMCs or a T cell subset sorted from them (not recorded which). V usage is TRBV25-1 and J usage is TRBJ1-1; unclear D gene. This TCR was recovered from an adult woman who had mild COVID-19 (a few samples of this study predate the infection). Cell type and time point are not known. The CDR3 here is CASSSQWGNTEAFF. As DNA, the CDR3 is TGTGCCAGCAGTTCTCAATGGGGGAACACTGAAGCTTTCTTT.